The rows below give T cell receptor beta chains drawn from one sample of a study of radiotherapy plus CTLA-4 blockade in lung cancer. Using immunoSEQ multiplex PCR, the repertoire was profiled, and TCRdb retains in-frame clones only, with some absent. The sample holds about 57,000 clones, roughly 80% seen once. The specimen was peripheral blood, collected from a patient treated with radiotherapy plus ipilimumab. These TCRs come from a human donor with non-small cell lung cancer who had a complete response to radiotherapy plus ipilimumab. Each CDR3 is given with its conserved first and last residue. A D gene is named only where the DNA matches it firmly. For some rows the clone size is stated as once, few or many, or as a class when expanded; others skip it.

-,TRBJ2-1,TRBD2,TRBV7-2,TGTGCCAGCATTTATTGGGGCGGGAGAGAGAATGAGCAGTTCTTC,CASIYWGGRENEQFF
-,TRBJ2-7,-,TRBV11-2,TGTGCCAGCCTCAGGGCTTCCTACGAGCAGTACTTC,CASLRASYEQYF
many,TRBJ1-1,-,TRBV10-2,TGCGCCAGCAGAGATCAGTCGACTGAAGCTTTCTTT,CASRDQSTEAFF
once,TRBJ2-1,TRBD2,TRBV13,TGTGCCAGCAGCCAAGGACTAGCGGGAGGGTTTGATGGGAGTGAGCAGTTCTTC,CASSQGLAGGFDGSEQFF
-,TRBJ2-5,-,TRBV12-5,TGTGCTAGTGGTCCTGGTGACAGCATAGAGACCCAGTACTTC,CASGPGDSIETQYF
-,TRBJ2-5,TRBD1,TRBV5-4,TGTGCCAGCAGCTACACAGGGGGGAGGCAAGAGACCCAGTACTTC,CASSYTGGRQETQYF
-,TRBJ2-3,TRBD2,TRBV19,TGTGCCAGTAGTGGGGGGCTAGCGGGGGGCCCCCCTAGCACAGATACGCAGTATTTT,CASSGGLAGGPPSTDTQYF
few,TRBJ1-2,TRBD1,TRBV5-1,TGCGCCAGCGGACAGGGACCTAACTATGGCTACACCTTC,CASGQGPNYGYTF
-,TRBJ2-4,-,TRBV27,TGTGCCAGTGCTCCGCGACACTCCAATCTAGCCAAAAACATTCAGTACTTC,CASAPRHSNLAKNIQYF
once,TRBJ2-1,-,TRBV6-5,TGTGCCAGCAGTTACCCCGGCGGGTACAATGAGCAGTTCTTC,CASSYPGGYNEQFF
once,TRBJ2-5,TRBD2,TRBV7-7,TGTGCTAGCAGCTCTGAGGCGGGAGGGCTTCTAGAGACCCAGTACTTC,CASSSEAGGLLETQYF
-,TRBJ2-5,TRBD1,TRBV4-1,TGCGCCAGCAGCCGCCAGACAGGGGGCAAAGAGACCCAGTACTTC,CASSRQTGGKETQYF
-,TRBJ2-3,-,TRBV5-4,TGTGCCAGCAGCCCCCGGGAGTTGAGCACAGATACGCAGTATTTT,CASSPRELSTDTQYF
few,TRBJ2-5,TRBD2,TRBV30,TGTGCCTCTGGGACTAGCGGGGGGGTTTTTGAGACCCAGTACTTC,CASGTSGGVFETQYF
-,TRBJ2-1,TRBD1,TRBV30,TGTGCCTGGAGCCTGGGACAGAACTACAATGAGCAGTTCTTC,CAWSLGQNYNEQFF
-,TRBJ1-1,-,TRBV29-1,TGCAGCGTTGAGAGGGGGAGCACTGAAGCTTTCTTT,CSVERGSTEAFF
-,TRBJ1-2,-,TRBV19,TGTGCCAGTAGTATGTCGGCAGGGAGGGATGGCTACACCTTC,CASSMSAGRDGYTF
few,TRBJ1-3,TRBD1,TRBV7-2,TGTGCCAGCAGCTTCACAGGGGGCCAGGGAAACACCATATATTTT,CASSFTGGQGNTIYF
few,TRBJ1-2,TRBD1,TRBV15,TGTGCCACCAGCGGCACCAGGGGGTCCAAGGATGGCTACACCTTC,CATSGTRGSKDGYTF
once,TRBJ1-5,-,TRBV18,TGTGCCAGCTCACCGGGCCCAAATAGCGACCAGCCCCAGCATTTT,CASSPGPNSDQPQHF
-,TRBJ2-7,TRBD1,TRBV7-9,TGTGCCAGCAGCCTAGGACAGGGGGCCTACGAGCAGTACTTC,CASSLGQGAYEQYF
few,TRBJ2-3,-,TRBV28,TGTGCCAGCAGCCCCGGTACCAACACAGATACGCAGTATTTT,CASSPGTNTDTQYF
-,TRBJ1-2,-,TRBV7-2,TGTGCCAGCAGCCCTTGGGACAACGGCTACACCTTC,CASSPWDNGYTF